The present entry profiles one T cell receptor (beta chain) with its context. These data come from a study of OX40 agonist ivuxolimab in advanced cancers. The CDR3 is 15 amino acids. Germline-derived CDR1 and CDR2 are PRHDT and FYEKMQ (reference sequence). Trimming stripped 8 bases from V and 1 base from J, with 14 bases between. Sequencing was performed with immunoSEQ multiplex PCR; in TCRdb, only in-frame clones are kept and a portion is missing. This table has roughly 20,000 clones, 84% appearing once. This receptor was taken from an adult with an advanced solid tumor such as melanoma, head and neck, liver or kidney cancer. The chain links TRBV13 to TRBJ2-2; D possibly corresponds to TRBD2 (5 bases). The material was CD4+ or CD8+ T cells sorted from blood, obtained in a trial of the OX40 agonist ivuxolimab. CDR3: CASCGREKNTGELFF. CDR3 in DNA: TGTGCCAGCTGCGGTAGGGAGAAGAACACCGGGGAGCTGTTTTTT.